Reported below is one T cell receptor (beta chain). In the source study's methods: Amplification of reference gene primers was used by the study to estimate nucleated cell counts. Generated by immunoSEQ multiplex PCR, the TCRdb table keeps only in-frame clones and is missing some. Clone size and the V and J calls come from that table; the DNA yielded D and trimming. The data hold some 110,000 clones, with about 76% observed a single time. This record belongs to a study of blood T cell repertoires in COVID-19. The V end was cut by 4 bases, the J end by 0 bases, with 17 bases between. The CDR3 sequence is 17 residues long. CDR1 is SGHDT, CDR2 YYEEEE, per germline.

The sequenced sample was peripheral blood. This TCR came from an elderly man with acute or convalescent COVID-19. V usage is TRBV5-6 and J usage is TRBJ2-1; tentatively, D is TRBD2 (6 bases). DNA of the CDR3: TGTGCCAGCAGCCCGCTCGGGGGAGAAGTCTCCTACAATGAGCAGTTCTTC. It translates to CASSPLGGEVSYNEQFF.